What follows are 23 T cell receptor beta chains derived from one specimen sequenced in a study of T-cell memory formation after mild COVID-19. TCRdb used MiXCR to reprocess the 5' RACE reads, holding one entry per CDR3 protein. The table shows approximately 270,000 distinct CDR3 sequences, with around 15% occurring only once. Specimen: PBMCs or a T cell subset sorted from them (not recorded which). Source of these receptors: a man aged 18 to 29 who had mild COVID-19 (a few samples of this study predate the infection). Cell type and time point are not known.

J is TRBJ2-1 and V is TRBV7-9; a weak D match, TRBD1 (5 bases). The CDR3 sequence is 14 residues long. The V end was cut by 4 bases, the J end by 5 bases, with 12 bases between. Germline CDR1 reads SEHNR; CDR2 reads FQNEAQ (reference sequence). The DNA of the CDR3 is TGTGCCAGCAGCTCGCCCTTACAGGACAATGAGCAGTTCTTC. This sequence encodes CASSSPLQDNEQFF.

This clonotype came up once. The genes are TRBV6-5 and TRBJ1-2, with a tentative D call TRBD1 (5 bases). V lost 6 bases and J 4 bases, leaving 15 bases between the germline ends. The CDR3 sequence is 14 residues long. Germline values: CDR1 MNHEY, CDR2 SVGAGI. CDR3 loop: CASRTPQVPYGYTF. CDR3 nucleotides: TGTGCCAGCAGGACTCCACAGGTCCCCTATGGCTACACCTTC.

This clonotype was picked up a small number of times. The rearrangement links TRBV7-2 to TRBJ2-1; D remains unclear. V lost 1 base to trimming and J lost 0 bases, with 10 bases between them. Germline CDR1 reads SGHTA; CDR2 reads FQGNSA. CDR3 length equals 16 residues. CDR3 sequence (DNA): TGTGCCAGCAGCTTAGACGCCTCCTTCTCCTACAATGAGCAGTTCTTC. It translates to CASSLDASFSYNEQFF.

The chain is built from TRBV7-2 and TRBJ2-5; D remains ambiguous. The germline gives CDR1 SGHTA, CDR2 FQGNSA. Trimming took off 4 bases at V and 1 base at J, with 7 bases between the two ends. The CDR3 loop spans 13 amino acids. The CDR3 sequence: CASSYSLQETQYF. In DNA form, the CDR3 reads TGTGCCAGCAGCTATTCCCTCCAAGAGACCCAGTACTTC. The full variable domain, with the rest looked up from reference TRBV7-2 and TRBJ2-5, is GAGVSQSPSNKVTEKGKDVELRCDPISGHTALYWYRQSLGQGLEFLIYFQGNSAPDKSGLPSDRFSAERTGGSVSTLTIQRTQQEDSAVYLCASSYSLQETQYFGPGTRLLVL.

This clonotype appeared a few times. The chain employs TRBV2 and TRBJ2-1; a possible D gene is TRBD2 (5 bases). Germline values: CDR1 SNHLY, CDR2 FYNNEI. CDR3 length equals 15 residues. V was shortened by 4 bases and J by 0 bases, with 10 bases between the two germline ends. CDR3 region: CASSVVGNSYNEQFF. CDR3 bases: TGTGCCAGCAGTGTGGTCGGGAACTCCTACAATGAGCAGTTCTTC.

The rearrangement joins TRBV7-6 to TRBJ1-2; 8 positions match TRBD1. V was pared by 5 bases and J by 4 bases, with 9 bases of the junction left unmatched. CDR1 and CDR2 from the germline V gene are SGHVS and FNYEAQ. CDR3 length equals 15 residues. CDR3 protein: CASSRGTGEIYGYTF. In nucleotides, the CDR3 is TGTGCCAGCAGCAGGGGGACAGGAGAGATCTATGGCTACACCTTC. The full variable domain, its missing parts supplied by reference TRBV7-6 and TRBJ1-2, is GAGVSQSPRYKVTKRGQDVALRCDPISGHVSLYWYRQALGQGPEFLTYFNYEAQQDKSGLPNDRFSAERPEGSISTLTIQRTEQRDSAMYRCASSRGTGEIYGYTFGSGTRLTVV.

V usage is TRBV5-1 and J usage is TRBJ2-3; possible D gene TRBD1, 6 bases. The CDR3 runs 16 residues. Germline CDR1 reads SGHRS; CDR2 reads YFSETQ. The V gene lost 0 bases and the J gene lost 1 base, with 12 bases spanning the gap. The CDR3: CASSLGRQARTDTQYF. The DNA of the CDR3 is TGCGCCAGCAGCTTGGGAAGACAGGCACGCACAGATACGCAGTATTTT.

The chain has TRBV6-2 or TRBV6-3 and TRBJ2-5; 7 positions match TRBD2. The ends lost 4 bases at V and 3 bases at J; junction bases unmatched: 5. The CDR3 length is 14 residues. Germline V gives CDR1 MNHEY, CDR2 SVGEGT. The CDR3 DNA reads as TGTGCCAGCAGTTCGAACGGGGGGAAAGAGACCCAGTACTTC. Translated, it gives CASSSNGGKETQYF.

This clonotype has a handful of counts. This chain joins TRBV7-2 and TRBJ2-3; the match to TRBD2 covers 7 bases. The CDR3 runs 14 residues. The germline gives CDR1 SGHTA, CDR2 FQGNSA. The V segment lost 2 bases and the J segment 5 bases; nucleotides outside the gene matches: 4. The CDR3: CASSLRRGVDTQYF. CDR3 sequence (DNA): TGTGCCAGCAGCTTAAGACGGGGGGTAGATACGCAGTATTTT.

The CDR3, as DNA: TGCGCCAGCACTTTCCAGGTCGGTATGACGACGTACAATGAGCAGTTCTTC. Its protein is CASTFQVGMTTYNEQFF. The chain joins TRBV4-1 to TRBJ2-1, with D uncertain. The germline V gene has CDR1 MGHRA and CDR2 YSYEKL. V dropped 7 bases and J dropped 4 bases, with 23 bases sitting between them. The CDR3 covers 17 residues.

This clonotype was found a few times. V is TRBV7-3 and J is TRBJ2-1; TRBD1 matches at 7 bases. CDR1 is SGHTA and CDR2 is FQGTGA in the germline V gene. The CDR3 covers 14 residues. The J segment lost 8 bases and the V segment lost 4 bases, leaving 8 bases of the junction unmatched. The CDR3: CASSSGGQSDEQFF. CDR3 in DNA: TGTGCCAGCAGCTCAGGGGGACAGTCCGATGAGCAGTTCTTC.

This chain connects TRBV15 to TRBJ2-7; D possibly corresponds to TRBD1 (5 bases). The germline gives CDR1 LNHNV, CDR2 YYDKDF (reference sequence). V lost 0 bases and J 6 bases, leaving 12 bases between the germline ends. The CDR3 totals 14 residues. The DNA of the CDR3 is TGTGCCACCAGCAGAGATTACCAGGGTGGCGAGCAGTACGTC. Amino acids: CATSRDYQGGEQYV.

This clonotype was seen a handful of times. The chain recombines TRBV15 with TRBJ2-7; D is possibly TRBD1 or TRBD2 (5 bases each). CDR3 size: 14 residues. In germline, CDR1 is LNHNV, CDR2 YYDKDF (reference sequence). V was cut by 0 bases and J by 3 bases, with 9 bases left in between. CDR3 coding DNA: TGTGCCACCAGCAGAGATCCAGGGAGCTACGAGCAGTACTTC. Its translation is CATSRDPGSYEQYF.

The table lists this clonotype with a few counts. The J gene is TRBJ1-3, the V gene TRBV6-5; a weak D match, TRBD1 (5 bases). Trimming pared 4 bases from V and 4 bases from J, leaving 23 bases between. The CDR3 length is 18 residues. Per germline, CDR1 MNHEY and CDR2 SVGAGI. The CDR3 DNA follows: TGTGCCAGCAGTTCTACTAGCCTCTCGGGGCTCGAAGGAAACACCATATATTTT. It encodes CASSSTSLSGLEGNTIYF.

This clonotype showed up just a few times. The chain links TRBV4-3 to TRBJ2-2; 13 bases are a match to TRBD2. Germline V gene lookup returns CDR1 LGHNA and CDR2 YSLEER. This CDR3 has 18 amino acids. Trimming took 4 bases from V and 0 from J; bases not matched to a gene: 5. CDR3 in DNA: TGCGCCAGCAGCCGCCTACTAGCGGGGGGGCCGAACACCGGGGAGCTGTTTTTT. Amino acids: CASSRLLAGGPNTGELFF.

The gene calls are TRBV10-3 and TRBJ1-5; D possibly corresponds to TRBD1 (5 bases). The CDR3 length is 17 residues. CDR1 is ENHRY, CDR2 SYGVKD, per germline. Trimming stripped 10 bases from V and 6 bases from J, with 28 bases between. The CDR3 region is CATGNVQGSLASQPQHF. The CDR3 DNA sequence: TGTGCCACAGGAAATGTGCAGGGAAGTTTGGCCAGTCAGCCCCAGCATTTT.

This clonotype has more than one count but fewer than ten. The CDR3 here is CASTASGGYNEQFF. In DNA form, the CDR3 reads TGTGCCAGCACCGCGAGCGGGGGCTACAATGAGCAGTTCTTC. The J gene is TRBJ2-1, the V gene TRBV7-9, with 8 bases fitting TRBD2. J gave up 3 bases and V 7 bases, and 5 bases lay outside the gene matches. The length of the CDR3 is 14 residues. Germline-derived CDR1 and CDR2 are SEHNR and FQNEAQ (reference sequence).

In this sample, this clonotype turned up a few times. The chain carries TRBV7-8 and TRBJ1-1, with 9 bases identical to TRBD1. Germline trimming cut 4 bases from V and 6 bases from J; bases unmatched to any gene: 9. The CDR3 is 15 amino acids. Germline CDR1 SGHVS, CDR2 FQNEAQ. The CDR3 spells CASSSYMGQGAEAFF. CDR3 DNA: TGTGCCAGCAGCTCGTACATGGGACAGGGCGCTGAAGCTTTCTTT. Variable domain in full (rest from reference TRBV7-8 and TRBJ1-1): GAGVSQSPRYKVAKRGQDVALRCDPISGHVSLFWYQQALGQGPEFLTYFQNEAQLDKSGLPSDRFFAERPEGSVSTLKIQRTQQEDSAVYLCASSSYMGQGAEAFFGQGTRLTVV.

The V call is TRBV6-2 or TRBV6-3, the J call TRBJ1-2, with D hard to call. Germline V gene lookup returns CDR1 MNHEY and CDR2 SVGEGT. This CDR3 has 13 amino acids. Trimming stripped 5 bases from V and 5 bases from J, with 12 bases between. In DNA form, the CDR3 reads TGTGCCAGCAGTCTAGACAAGGCGTATGGCTACACCTTC. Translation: CASSLDKAYGYTF.

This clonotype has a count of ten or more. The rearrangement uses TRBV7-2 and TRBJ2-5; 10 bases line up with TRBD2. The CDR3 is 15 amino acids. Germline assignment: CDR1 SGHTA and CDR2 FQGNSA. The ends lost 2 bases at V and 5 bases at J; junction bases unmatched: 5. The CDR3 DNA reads TGTGCCAGCAGCTTAAGTCTAGCGGGGGCTGAGACCCAGTACTTC. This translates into CASSLSLAGAETQYF.

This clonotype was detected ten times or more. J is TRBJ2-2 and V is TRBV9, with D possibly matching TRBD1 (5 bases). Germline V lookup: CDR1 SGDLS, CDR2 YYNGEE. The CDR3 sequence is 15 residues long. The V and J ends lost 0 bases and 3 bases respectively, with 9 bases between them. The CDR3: CASSVDQGYTGELFF. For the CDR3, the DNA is TGTGCCAGCAGCGTAGATCAGGGTTACACCGGGGAGCTGTTTTTT.

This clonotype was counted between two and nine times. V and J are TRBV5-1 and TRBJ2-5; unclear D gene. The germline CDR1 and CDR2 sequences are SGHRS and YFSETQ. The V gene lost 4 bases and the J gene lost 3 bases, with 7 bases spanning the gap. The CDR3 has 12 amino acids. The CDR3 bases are TGCGCCAGCAGCAAAAAGGAAGAGACCCAGTACTTC. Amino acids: CASSKKEETQYF.

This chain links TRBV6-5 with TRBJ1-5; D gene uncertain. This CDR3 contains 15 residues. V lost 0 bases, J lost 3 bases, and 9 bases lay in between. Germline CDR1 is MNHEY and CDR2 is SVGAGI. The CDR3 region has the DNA TGTGCCAGCAGTTACTCGTGGCAGAACAATCAGCCCCAGCATTTT. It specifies CASSYSWQNNQPQHF.